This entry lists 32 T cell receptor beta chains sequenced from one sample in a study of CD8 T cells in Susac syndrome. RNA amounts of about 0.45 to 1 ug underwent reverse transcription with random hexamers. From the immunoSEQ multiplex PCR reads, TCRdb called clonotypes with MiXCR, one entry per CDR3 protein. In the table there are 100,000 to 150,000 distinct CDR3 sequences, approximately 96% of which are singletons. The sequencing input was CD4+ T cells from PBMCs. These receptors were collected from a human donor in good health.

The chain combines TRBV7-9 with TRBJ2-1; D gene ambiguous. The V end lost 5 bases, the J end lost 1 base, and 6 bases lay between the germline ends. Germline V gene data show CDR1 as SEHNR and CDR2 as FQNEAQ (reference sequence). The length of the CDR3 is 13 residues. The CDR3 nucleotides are TGTGCCAGCAGCGGTCGGTCCTACAATGAGCAGTTCTTC. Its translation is CASSGRSYNEQFF.

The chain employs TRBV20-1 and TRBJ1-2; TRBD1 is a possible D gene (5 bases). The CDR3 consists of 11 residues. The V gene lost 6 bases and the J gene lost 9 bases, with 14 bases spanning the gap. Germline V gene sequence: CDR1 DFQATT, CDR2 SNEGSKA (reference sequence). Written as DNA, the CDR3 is TGCAGTGCAACGGGACCTGCGAGCTACACCTTC. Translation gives CSATGPASYTF.

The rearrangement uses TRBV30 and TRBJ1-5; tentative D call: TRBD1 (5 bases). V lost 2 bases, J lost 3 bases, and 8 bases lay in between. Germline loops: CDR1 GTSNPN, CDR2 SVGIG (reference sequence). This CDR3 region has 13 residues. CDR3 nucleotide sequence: TGTGCCTGGAGTCGAGGGGACAATCAGCCCCAGCATTTT. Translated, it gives CAWSRGDNQPQHF.

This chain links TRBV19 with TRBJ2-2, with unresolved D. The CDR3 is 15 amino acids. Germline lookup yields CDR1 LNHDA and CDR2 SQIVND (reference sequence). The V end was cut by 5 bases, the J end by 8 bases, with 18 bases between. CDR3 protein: CASSVPPLRLGELFF. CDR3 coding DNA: TGTGCCAGTAGTGTCCCCCCGCTTCGCCTGGGGGAGCTGTTTTTT.

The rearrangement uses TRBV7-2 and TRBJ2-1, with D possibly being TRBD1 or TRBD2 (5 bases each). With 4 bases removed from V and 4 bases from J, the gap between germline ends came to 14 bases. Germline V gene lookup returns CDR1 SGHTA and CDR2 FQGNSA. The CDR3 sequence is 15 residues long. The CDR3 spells CASSSGTGRYNEQFF. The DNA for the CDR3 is TGTGCCAGCAGCTCCGGGACGGGCAGATACAATGAGCAGTTCTTC.

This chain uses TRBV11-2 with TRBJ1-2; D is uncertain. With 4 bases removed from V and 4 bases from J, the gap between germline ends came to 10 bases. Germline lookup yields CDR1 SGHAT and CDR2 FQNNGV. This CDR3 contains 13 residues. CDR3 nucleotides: TGTGCCAGCAGCTCCGGGAACCTCTATGGCTACACCTTC. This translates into CASSSGNLYGYTF.

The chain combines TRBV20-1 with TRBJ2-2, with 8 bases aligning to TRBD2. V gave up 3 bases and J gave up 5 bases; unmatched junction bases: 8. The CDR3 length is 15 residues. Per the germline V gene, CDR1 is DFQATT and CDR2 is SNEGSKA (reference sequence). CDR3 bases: TGCAGTGCTAGCTTGGGAGCGGGAGTGACCGGGGAGCTGTTTTTT. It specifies CSASLGAGVTGELFF.

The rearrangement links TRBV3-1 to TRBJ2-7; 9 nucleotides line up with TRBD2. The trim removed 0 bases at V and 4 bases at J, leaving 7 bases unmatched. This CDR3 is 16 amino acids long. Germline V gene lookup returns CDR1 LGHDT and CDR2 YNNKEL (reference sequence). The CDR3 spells CASSQDLAGGPYEQYF. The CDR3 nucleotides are TGTGCCAGCAGCCAAGATCTGGCGGGAGGGCCTTACGAGCAGTACTTC.

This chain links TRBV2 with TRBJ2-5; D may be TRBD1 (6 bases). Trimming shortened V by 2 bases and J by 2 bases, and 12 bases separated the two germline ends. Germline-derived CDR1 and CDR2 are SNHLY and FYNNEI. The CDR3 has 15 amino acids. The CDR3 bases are TGTGCCAGCAGTGAACAGGGGTTATATCAAGAGACCCAGTACTTC. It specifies CASSEQGLYQETQYF.

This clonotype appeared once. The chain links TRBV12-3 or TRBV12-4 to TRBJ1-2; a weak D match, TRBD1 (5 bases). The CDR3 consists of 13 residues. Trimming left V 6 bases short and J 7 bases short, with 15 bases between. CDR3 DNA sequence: TGTGCCAGCAGGGGACGGGCCGCATTTGGCTACACCTTC. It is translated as CASRGRAAFGYTF.

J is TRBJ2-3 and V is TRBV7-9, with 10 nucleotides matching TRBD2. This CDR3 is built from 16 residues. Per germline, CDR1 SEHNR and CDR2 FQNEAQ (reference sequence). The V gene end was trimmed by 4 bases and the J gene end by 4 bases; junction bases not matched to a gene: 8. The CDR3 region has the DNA TGTGCCAGCAGCTCGGACCTAGCGGGAGTGCCAGATACGCAGTATTTT. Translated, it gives CASSSDLAGVPDTQYF.

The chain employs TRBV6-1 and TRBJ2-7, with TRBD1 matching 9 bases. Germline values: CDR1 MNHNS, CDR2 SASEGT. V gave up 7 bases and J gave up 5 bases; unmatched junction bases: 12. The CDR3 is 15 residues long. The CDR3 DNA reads TGTGCCAGCACCGGGTGGGGACAGGGATGGCACGAGCAGTACTTC. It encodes CASTGWGQGWHEQYF.

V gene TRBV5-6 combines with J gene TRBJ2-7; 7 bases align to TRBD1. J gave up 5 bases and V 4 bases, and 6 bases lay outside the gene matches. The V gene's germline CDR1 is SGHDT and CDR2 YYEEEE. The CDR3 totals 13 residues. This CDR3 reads CASSPDRVNEQYF. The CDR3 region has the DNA TGTGCCAGCAGCCCAGACAGGGTCAACGAGCAGTACTTC.

CDR3 in amino acids: CASSIGTGGNTEAFF. The CDR3 nucleotides are TGTGCCAGTAGTATAGGCACAGGGGGCAACACTGAAGCTTTCTTT. V gene TRBV19 combines with J gene TRBJ1-1; 9 nucleotides match TRBD1. V lost 1 base to trimming and J lost 2 bases; unmatched junction nucleotides: 2. The germline V gene has CDR1 LNHDA and CDR2 SQIVND (reference sequence). The CDR3 covers 15 residues.

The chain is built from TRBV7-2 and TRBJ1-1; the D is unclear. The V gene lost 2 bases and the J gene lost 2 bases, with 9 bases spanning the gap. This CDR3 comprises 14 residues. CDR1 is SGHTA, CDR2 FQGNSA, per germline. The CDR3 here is CASSLFGTNTEAFF. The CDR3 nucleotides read TGTGCCAGCAGCTTATTTGGTACAAACACTGAAGCTTTCTTT.

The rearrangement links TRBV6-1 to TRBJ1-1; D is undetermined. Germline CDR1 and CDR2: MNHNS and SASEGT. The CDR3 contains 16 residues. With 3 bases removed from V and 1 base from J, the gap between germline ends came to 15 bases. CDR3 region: CASSEVVGRPNTEAFF. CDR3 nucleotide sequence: TGTGCCAGCAGTGAGGTCGTCGGACGGCCGAACACTGAAGCTTTCTTT.

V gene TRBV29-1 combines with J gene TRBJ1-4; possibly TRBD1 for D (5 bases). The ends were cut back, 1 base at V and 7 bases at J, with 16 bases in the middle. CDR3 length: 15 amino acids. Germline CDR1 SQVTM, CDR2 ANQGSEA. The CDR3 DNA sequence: TGCAGCGTTGAAGCTCTCGCCACGGGGGGTGAAAAACTGTTTTTT. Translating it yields CSVEALATGGEKLFF.

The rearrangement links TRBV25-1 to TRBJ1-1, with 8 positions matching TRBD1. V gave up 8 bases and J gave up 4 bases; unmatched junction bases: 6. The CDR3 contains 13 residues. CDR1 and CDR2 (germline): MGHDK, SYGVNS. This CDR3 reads CASGGQAGTEAFF. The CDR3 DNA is TGTGCCAGCGGGGGACAGGCTGGCACTGAAGCTTTCTTT.

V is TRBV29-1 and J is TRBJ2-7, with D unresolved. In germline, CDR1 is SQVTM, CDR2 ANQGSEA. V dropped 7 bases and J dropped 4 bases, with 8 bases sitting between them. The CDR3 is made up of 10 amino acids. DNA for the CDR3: TGCAGCGCCAACACGTACGAGCAGTACTTC. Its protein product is CSANTYEQYF.

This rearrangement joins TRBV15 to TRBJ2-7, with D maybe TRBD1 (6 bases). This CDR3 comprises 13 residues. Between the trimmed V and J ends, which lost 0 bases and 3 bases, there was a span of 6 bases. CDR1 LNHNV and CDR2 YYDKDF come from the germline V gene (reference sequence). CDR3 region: CATSREQGYEQYF. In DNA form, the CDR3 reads TGTGCCACCAGCAGAGAACAGGGCTACGAGCAGTACTTC.

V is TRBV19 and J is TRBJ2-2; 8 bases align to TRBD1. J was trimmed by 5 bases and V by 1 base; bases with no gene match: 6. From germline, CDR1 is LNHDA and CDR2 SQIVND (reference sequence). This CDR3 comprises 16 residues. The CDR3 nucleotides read TGTGCCAGTAGTATAGGGACAGGGTTCGTGACCGGGGAGCTGTTTTTT. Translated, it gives CASSIGTGFVTGELFF.

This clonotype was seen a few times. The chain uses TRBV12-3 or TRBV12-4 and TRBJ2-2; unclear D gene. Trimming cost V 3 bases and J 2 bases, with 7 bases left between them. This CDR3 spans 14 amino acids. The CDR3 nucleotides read TGTGCCAGCAGTTTTTTTAGTAACACCGGGGAGCTGTTTTTT. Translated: CASSFFSNTGELFF.

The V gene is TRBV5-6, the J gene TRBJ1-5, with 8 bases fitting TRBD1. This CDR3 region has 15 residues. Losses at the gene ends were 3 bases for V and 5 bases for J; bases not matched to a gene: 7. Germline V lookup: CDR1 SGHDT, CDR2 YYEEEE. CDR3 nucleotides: TGTGCCAGCAGCTCATCGGGACAGGTATATCAGCCCCAGCATTTT. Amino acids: CASSSSGQVYQPQHF. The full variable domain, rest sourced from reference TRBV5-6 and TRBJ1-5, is DAGVTQSPTHLIKTRGQQVTLRCSPKSGHDTVSWYQQALGQGPQFIFQYYEEEERQRGNFPDRFSGHQFPNYSSELNVNALLLGDSALYLCASSSSGQVYQPQHFGDGTRLSIL.

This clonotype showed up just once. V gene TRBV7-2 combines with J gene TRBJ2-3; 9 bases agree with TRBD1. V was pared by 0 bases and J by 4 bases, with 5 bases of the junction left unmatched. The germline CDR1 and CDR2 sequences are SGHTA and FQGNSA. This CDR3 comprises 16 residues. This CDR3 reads CASSLAGTGRADTQYF. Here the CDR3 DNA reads TGTGCCAGCAGCTTAGCGGGGACAGGGAGGGCAGATACGCAGTATTTT.

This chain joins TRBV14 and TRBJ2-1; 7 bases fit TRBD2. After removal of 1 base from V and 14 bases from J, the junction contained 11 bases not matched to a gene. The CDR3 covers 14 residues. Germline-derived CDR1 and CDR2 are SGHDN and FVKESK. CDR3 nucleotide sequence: TGTGCCAGCAGCCAAGCAAATAGCGGGTGGAGGGAGTTCTTC. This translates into CASSQANSGWREFF. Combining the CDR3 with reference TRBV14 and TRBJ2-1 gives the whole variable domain EAGVTQFPSHSVIEKGQTVTLRCDPISGHDNLYWYRRVMGKEIKFLLHFVKESKQDESGMPNNRFLAERTGGTYSTLKVQPAELEDSGVYFCASSQANSGWREFFGPGTRLTVL.

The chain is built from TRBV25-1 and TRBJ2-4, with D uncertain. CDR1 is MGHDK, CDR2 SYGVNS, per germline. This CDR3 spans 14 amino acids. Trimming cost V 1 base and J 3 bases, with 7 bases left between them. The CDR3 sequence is CASSESGLKNIQYF. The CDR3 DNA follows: TGTGCCAGCAGTGAATCTGGCCTCAAAAACATTCAGTACTTC. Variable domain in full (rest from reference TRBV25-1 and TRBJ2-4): EADIYQTPRYLVIGTGKKITLECSQTMGHDKMYWYQQDPGMELHLIHYSYGVNSTEKGDLSSESTVSRIRTEHFPLTLESARPSHTSQYLCASSESGLKNIQYFGAGTRLSVL.

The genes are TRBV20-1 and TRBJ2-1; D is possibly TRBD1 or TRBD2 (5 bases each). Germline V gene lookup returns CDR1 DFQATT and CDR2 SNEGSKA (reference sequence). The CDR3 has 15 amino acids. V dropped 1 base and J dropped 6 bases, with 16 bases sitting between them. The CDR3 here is CSARVWDRRVNEQFF. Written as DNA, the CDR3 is TGCAGTGCTAGAGTTTGGGACCGCCGCGTCAATGAGCAGTTCTTC.

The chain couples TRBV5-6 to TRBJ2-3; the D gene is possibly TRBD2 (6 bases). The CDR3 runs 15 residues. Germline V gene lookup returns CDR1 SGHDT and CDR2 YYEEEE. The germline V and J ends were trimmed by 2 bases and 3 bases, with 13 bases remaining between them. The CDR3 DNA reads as TGTGCCAGCAGCTTTTCCGGGAGCGAGACAGATACGCAGTATTTT. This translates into CASSFSGSETDTQYF.

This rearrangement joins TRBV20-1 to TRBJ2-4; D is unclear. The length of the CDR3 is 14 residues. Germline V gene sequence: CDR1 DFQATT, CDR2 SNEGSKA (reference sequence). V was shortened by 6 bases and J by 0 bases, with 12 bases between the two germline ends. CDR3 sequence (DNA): TGCAGTGCAACCCCCGACCAAGCCAAAAACATTCAGTACTTC. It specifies CSATPDQAKNIQYF.

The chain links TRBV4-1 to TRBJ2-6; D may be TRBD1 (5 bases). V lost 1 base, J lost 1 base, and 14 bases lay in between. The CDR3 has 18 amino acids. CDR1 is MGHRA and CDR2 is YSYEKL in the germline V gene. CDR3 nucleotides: TGCGCCAGCAGCCAAGCTCCGGACAAGCTATCTGGGGCCAACGTCCTGACTTTC. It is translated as CASSQAPDKLSGANVLTF.

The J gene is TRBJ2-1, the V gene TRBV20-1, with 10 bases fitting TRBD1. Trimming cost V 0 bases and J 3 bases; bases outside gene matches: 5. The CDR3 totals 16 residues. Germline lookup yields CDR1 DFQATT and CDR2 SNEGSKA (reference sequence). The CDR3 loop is CSARDRTGGYYNEQFF. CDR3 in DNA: TGCAGTGCTAGAGATCGGACAGGGGGATACTACAATGAGCAGTTCTTC.

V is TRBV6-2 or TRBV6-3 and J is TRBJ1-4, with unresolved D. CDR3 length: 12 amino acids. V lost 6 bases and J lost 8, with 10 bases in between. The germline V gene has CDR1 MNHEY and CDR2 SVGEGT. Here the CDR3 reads CASSWRGEKLFF. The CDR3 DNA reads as TGTGCCAGCAGCTGGAGAGGAGAAAAACTGTTTTTT.